This TCR beta chain emerged from a study of blood T cells in healthy people across ages (dated by TCRdb to between 2015 and 2017). Regarding the research as a whole: In model experiments, template switching captured roughly one uniquely barcoded TCR beta cDNA molecule for every two T cells. To avoid experimental bias, donors of different ages were distributed randomly across sequencing lanes. Using deep sequencing normalized with unique cDNA molecular identifiers, the study measured how TCR beta repertoire diversity changes with age. The donors were split into four age groups: young (average approximately 16 years), middle-aged (roughly 40), aged (62) and long-lived (about 82). The study analyzed two additional independent replicas of 1 million unique cDNA reads from the same blood draw for two donors, one aged 18 to 29 and one aged 80 or older.

The germline ends are 15 bases apart after V is trimmed by 4 bases and J by 3 bases. The CDR3 has 15 amino acids, counting the end cysteine and phenylalanine. The entry retains the CDR3 DNA only, 45 bases that are in frame from base 1. As encoded in the germline V gene, CDR1 is SGHDN while CDR2 is FVKESK. Comments on this clonotype: It has no known antigen specificity. Base qualities are not recorded, but no much larger clone differs from it by a single base.

The donors were roughly 40 Caucasian individuals from Russia, aged roughly 6 to 90 years, who were systemically healthy. Approximately 9 milliliters of peripheral blood were collected from each donor into EDTA-treated Vacutainer tubes. Ficoll-Paque density-gradient centrifugation was used to isolate PBMCs, with at least 6.5 million per sample. Trizol reagent was used to extract total RNA from PBMCs, with at least 5.5 micrograms per sample. Naive CD45RAhigh/CD27high T cell percentages were measured by flow cytometry on a PBMC aliquot from every donor. Library creation used 5' RACE. TCRdb lists the instrument as Illumina HiSeq 2500. A second about 7 to 11 cycle PCR used a sample-barcoded 5' primer and a J-beta primer mix. Each TCR beta cDNA molecule received a unique molecular identifier from a template-switch 5' adaptor carrying 12 random nucleotides. At least 2.5 million CDR3-containing paired-end reads were obtained from each sample. First-strand cDNA was synthesized from all RNA with the Mint cDNA synthesis kit, primed by a TRBC-specific oligonucleotide. After uracil-DNA glycosylase treatment, a first 18-cycle PCR used universal primers M1SS and BC2_uni_R on all cDNA. Per the original workflow: For normalization, 1 million high-quality reads, each with a distinct molecular identifier, were randomly selected from each sample. Instead of being binned into consensus sequences, reads with shared molecular identifiers were discarded. MiTCR, run with a Q25 quality threshold and the strictest error-elimination algorithm, handled CDR3 identification, clonotype clustering and error correction. A nonparametric unseen species model with Euler transformation was used to estimate lower-bound total TCR beta diversity. TCRdb reanalyzed the raw reads on its own, using fastp at Q25 for trimming and MiXCR for clone calling, and kept in-frame beta chains. Rows with one shared CDR3 protein collapse into an entry with the most common genes and DNA. The V and J calls were not made by the authors but by TCRdb's processing. A total of around 800,000 distinct CDR3 sequences appear in this sample, more than 35% of them only once. Together, the top ten hold around 18% of the sample.

Beyond this particular receptor, the publication reports: As age increased, observed TCR beta diversity per million T cells dropped in a roughly linear way, and a significant reduction was already evident by age 40. Because profiling used bulk unsorted PBMCs, naive and antigen-experienced compartments could not be compared conclusively. Compared with the aged group, the long-lived group had more naive CD4+ T cells, fewer expanded clones and increased TCR diversity, a pattern suggesting age selection. Donor CMV infection status was unknown, potentially confounding age-related changes in expanded clonotypes. Observed TCR beta diversity correlated strongly with the percentage of naive T cells measured by flow cytometry. Estimates of total diversity based on one million sequenced T cells were regarded as lower bounds and as underestimates.

Sequencing input: blood. The TCR comes from an elderly man in good health. The chain links TRBV14 with TRBJ1-1; a tentative D match to TRBD1 spans 5 bases. The CDR3 protein is CASSLVGTRYTEAFF. The nucleotide sequence is TGTGCCAGCAGCCTCGTCGGGACCCGTTACACTGAAGCTTTCTTT.